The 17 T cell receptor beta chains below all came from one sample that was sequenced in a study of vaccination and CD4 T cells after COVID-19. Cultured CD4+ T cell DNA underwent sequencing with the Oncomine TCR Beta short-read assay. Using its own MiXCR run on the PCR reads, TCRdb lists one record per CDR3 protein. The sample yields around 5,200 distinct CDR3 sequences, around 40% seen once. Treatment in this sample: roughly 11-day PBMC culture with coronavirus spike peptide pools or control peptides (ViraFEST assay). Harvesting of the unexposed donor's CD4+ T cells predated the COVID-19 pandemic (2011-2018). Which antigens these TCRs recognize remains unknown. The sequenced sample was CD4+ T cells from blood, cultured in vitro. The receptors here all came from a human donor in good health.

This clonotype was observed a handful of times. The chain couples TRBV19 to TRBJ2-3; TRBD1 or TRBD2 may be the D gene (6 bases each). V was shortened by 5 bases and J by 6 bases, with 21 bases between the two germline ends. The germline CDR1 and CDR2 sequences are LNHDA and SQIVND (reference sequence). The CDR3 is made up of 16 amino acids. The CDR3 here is CASSPLSRGQGDTQYF. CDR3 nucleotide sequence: TGTGCCAGTAGTCCCCTTAGCCGGGGGCAGGGGGATACGCAGTATTTT.

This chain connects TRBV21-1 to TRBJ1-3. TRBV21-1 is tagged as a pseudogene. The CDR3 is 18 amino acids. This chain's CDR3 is CASSTRKADLPSGNTIYF. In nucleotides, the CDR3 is TGTGCCAGCAGCACTCGAAAGGCAGACCTTCCCTCTGGAAACACCATATATTTT.

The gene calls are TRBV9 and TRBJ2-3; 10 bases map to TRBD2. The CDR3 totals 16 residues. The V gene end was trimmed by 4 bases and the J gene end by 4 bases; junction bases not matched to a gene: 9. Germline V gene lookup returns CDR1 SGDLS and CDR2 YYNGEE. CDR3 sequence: CASSQRGGGYADTQYF. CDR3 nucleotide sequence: TGTGCCAGCAGCCAGCGGGGGGGCGGTTATGCAGATACGCAGTATTTT.

DNA of the CDR3: TGTGCCAGCAGTTCCCCCGGGACAGGGAACTATGGCTACACCTTC. Translation gives CASSSPGTGNYGYTF. This chain uses TRBV6-5 with TRBJ1-2; 9 bases are shared with TRBD1. CDR3 size: 15 residues. The germline V gene encodes CDR1 MNHEY and CDR2 SVGAGI. The J segment lost 2 bases and the V segment lost 4 bases, leaving 5 bases of the junction unmatched.

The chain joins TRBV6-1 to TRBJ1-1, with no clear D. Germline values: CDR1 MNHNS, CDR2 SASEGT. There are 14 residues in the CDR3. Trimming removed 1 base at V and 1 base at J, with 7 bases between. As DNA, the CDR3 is TGTGCCAGCAGTGAAGGATTGGCGAACACTGAAGCTTTCTTT. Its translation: CASSEGLANTEAFF.

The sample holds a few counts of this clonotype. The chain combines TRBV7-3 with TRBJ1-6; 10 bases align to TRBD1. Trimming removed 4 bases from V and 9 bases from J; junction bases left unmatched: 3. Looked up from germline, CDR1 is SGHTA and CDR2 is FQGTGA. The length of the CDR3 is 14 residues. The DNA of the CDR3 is TGTGCCAGCAGCTCCGGGACAGGGGTTTCACCCCTCCACTTT. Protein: CASSSGTGVSPLHF.

The CDR3 protein is CASSPRGLNTEAFF. For the CDR3, the DNA is TGTGCCAGCAGCCCCCGTGGGTTGAACACTGAAGCTTTCTTT. This chain joins TRBV7-9 and TRBJ1-1; D call uncertain. The CDR3 has 14 amino acids. Germline CDR1 SEHNR, CDR2 FQNEAQ (reference sequence). V was trimmed by 5 bases and J by 0 bases, leaving 10 bases between them. Drawing the rest from reference TRBV7-9 and TRBJ1-1, the complete variable domain is DTGVSQNPRHKITKRGQNVTFRCDPISEHNRLYWYRQTLGQGPEFLTYFQNEAQLEKSRLLSDRFSAERPKGSFSTLEIQRTEQGDSAMYLCASSPRGLNTEAFFGQGTRLTVV.

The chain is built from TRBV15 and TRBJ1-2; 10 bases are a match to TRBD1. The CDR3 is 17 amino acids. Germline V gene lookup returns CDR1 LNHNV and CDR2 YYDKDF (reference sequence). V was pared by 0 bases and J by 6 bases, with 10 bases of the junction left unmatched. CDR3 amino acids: CATSRDRNLGTGDGYTF. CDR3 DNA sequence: TGTGCCACCAGCAGAGATAGGAACTTAGGGACAGGGGATGGCTACACCTTC.

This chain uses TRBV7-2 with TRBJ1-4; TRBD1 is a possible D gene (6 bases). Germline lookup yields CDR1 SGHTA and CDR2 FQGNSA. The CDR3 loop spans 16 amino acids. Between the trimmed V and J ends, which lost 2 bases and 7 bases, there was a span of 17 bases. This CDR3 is CASSLPEGGTAEKLFF. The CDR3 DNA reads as TGTGCCAGCAGCTTACCCGAGGGGGGGACGGCTGAAAAACTGTTTTTT.

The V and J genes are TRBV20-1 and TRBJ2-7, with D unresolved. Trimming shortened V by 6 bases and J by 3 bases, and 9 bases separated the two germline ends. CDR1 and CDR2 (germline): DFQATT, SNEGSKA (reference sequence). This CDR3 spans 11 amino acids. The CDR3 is CSAPSYYEQYF. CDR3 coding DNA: TGCAGTGCCCCATCCTACTACGAGCAGTACTTC.

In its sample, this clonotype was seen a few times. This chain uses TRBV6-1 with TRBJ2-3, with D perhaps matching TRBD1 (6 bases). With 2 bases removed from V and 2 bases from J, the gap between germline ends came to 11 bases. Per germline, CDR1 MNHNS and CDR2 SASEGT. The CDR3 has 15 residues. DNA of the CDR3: TGTGCCAGCAGTGAAATGGGGGCTACCACAGATACGCAGTATTTT. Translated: CASSEMGATTDTQYF.

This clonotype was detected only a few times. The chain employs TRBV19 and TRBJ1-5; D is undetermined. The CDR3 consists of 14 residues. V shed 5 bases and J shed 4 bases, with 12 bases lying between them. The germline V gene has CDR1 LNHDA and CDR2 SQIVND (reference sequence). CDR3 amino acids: CASSPLTRNQPQHF. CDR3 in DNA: TGTGCCAGTAGTCCACTTACCAGGAATCAGCCCCAGCATTTT.

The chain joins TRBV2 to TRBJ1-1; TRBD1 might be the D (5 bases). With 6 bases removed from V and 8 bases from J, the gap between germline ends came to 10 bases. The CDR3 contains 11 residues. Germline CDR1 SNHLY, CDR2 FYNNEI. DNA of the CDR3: TGTGCCAGCAGGATCAGGGACGAAGCTTTCTTT. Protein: CASRIRDEAFF. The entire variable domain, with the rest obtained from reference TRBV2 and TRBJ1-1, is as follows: EPEVTQTPSHQVTQMGQEVILRCVPISNHLYFYWYRQILGQKVEFLVSFYNNEISEKSEIFDDQFSVERPDGSNFTLKIRSTKLEDSAMYFCASRIRDEAFFGQGTRLTVV.

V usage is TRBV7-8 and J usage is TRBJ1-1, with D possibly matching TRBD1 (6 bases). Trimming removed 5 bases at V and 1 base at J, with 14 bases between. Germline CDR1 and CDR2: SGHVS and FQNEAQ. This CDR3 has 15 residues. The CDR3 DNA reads TGTGCCAGCAGCGACACCGGGACACCGAACACTGAAGCTTTCTTT. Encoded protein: CASSDTGTPNTEAFF.

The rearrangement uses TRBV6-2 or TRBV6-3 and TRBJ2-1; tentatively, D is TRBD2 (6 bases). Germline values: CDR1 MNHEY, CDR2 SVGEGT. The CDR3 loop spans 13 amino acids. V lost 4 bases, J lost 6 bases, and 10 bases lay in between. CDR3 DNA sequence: TGTGCCAGCAGTTTTCTGGAGGGCAATGAGCAGTTCTTC. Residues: CASSFLEGNEQFF.

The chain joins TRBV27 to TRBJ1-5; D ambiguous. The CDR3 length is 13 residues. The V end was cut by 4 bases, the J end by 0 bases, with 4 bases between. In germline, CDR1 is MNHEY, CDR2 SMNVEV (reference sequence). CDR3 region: CASSSYSNQPQHF. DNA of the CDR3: TGTGCCAGCAGTTCCTATAGCAATCAGCCCCAGCATTTT.

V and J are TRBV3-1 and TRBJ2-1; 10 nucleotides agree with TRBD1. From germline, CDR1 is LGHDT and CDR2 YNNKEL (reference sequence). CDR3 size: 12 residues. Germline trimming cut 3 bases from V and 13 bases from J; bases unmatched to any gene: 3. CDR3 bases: TGTGCCAGCAGCCAGGACAGGGGGACTCAGTTCTTC. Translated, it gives CASSQDRGTQFF.